This TCR beta chain was sequenced during a study of T cell changes during pregnancy in multiple sclerosis. Trimming left V 3 bases short and J 4 bases short, with 10 bases between. CDR1 is MDHEN and CDR2 is SYDVKM in the germline V gene. This CDR3 spans 13 amino acids. TCRdb's table, derived via immunoSEQ multiplex PCR, lists solely in-frame clones and lacks some. The data show roughly 29,000 clones, 70% to 90% seen once. The sequenced sample was CD8+ T cells from peripheral blood mononuclear cells, obtained before pregnancy. This clonotype was obtained from a female donor with multiple sclerosis, enrolled in a pregnancy study. The J gene is TRBJ2-7, the V gene TRBV28; D is ambiguous. The CDR3 nucleotides are TGTGCCAGCAGTTTGGGCCTAACGTACGAGCAGTACTTC. This gives the protein CASSLGLTYEQYF.